These 16 T cell receptor beta chains originate from one sample sequenced in a study of cytomegalovirus exposure and HLA in healthy donors (dated by TCRdb to about 2017). Library creation used the immunoSEQ multiplex PCR assay. Sourced from immuneACCESS, this table was stored by TCRdb with only in-frame sequences that have V and J called. A share of the clones is absent; for the studies checked, an unresolved V gene accounts for under half, and the remainder has no known explanation. The table for this sample lists some 110,000 clones; around 94% of them were counted only once. The ten most abundant clones make up approximately 1.3% of the sample. Specimen: PBMCs. All receptors derive from a woman between 18 and 29 years old in good health and CMV-seronegative.

This rearrangement joins TRBV4-2 to TRBJ1-4; unclear D gene. Germline loops: CDR1 LGHNA, CDR2 YNFKEQ. The CDR3 spans 12 residues. V lost 0 bases to trimming and J lost 13 bases, with 9 bases between them. This CDR3 reads CASSQDLEGLFF. As DNA, the CDR3 is TGTGCCAGCAGCCAAGATCTGGAGGGACTGTTTTTT.

The rearrangement links TRBV9 to TRBJ2-3; TRBD2 might be the D (5 bases). V shed 3 bases and J shed 4 bases, with 12 bases lying between them. This CDR3 is 14 amino acids long. Looked up from germline, CDR1 is SGDLS and CDR2 is YYNGEE. This chain's CDR3 is CASSAEGDPDTQYF. The CDR3 DNA reads as TGTGCCAGCAGCGCAGAGGGAGATCCAGATACGCAGTATTTT.

The rearrangement joins TRBV28 to TRBJ2-3; 7 bases align to TRBD1. V was clipped by 5 bases and J by 4 bases; unmatched bases: 6. Germline CDR1 reads MDHEN; CDR2 reads SYDVKM. This CDR3 spans 14 amino acids. The CDR3 region is CASSITGVADTQYF. The CDR3 coding sequence is TGTGCCAGCAGTATTACAGGGGTCGCAGATACGCAGTATTTT.

In its sample, this clone was seen a few times. The rearrangement joins TRBV6-5 to TRBJ1-6; possibly TRBD1 for D (5 bases). CDR1 and CDR2 (germline): MNHEY, SVGAGI. CDR3 length equals 15 residues. Trimming removed 0 bases at V and 8 bases at J, with 11 bases between. CDR3 sequence (DNA): TGTGCCAGCAGTTACTCGAACAGGCTGGATTCACCCCTCCACTTT. Residues: CASSYSNRLDSPLHF.

This clone was seen once. CDR3 DNA sequence: TGTGCCAGCAGCGTAGGGGTCGGGGGGGCGTCAGATACGCAGTATTTT. Translation: CASSVGVGGASDTQYF. The rearrangement links TRBV9 to TRBJ2-3; 8 bases fit TRBD2. V dropped 0 bases and J dropped 4; count of bases not matched to a gene: 7. From germline, CDR1 is SGDLS and CDR2 YYNGEE. This CDR3 region has 16 residues.

The rearrangement links TRBV2 to TRBJ2-1, with 11 bases matching TRBD1. The CDR3 is 16 amino acids. CDR1 and CDR2 (germline): SNHLY, FYNNEI. V lost 7 bases and J lost 4; bases outside the gene matches: 9. CDR3 protein: CASTLPGTGGYNEQFF. The CDR3 coding sequence is TGTGCCAGCACCCTCCCCGGGACAGGGGGGTACAATGAGCAGTTCTTC.

This chain connects TRBV5-6 to TRBJ1-2, with D possibly TRBD1 on 6 matching bases. V lost 6 bases and J lost 5, with 17 bases in between. The CDR3 covers 14 residues. Germline V gene data show CDR1 as SGHDT and CDR2 as YYEEEE. The CDR3 region has the DNA TGTGCCAGCACCCTTGGGGGCCTTCCTTATGGCTACACCTTC. Its protein is CASTLGGLPYGYTF.

The chain links TRBV5-4 to TRBJ2-1, with D possibly being TRBD1 (6 bases). Germline CDR1 is SGHNT and CDR2 is YYREEE (reference sequence). This CDR3 is 18 amino acids long. The V gene lost 4 bases and the J gene lost 2 bases, with 22 bases spanning the gap. CDR3 amino acids: CASSPPSQTGPTYNEQFF. CDR3 in DNA: TGTGCCAGCAGCCCCCCATCTCAGACAGGTCCGACCTACAATGAGCAGTTCTTC.

The chain carries TRBV27 and TRBJ2-5; D is possibly TRBD1 (6 bases). CDR3 length: 13 residues. With 2 bases removed from V and 4 bases from J, the gap between germline ends came to 8 bases. From germline, CDR1 is MNHEY and CDR2 SMNVEV (reference sequence). The CDR3 loop is CASSLARGETQYF. As DNA, the CDR3 is TGTGCCAGCAGTTTAGCCAGGGGAGAGACCCAGTACTTC.

V usage is TRBV6-6 and J usage is TRBJ1-1, with TRBD1 matching over 10 bases. This CDR3 has 13 amino acids. The J segment lost 4 bases and the V segment lost 8 bases, leaving 4 bases of the junction unmatched. Germline V gene data show CDR1 as MNHNY and CDR2 as SVGAGI (reference sequence). CDR3 DNA: TGTGCCAGCCGCCGACAGGGGGCCACTGAAGCTTTCTTT. Encoded protein: CASRRQGATEAFF.

The chain uses TRBV5-6 and TRBJ2-7, with D maybe TRBD2 (5 bases). The CDR3 contains 14 residues. V dropped 2 bases and J dropped 3 bases, with 12 bases sitting between them. Per germline, CDR1 SGHDT and CDR2 YYEEEE. The CDR3 loop reads CASSFLQGSYEQYF. In nucleotides, the CDR3 is TGTGCCAGCAGCTTTTTACAAGGGAGCTACGAGCAGTACTTC.

The chain is built from TRBV2 and TRBJ1-2; D perhaps matches TRBD1 (6 bases). From germline, CDR1 is SNHLY and CDR2 FYNNEI. V shed 10 bases and J shed 8 bases, with 11 bases lying between them. The CDR3 is 10 residues long. The CDR3 reads CATRQDGYTF. CDR3 in DNA: TGTGCCACCAGACAGGACGGCTACACCTTC.

The rearrangement joins TRBV7-8 to TRBJ2-7; TRBD1 is a possible D gene (5 bases). V lost 3 bases and J lost 5, with 17 bases in between. The CDR3 totals 15 residues. The V gene's germline CDR1 is SGHVS and CDR2 FQNEAQ. The CDR3 reads CASSFFKGYNDEQYF. CDR3 bases: TGTGCCAGCAGCTTTTTTAAGGGGTACAACGACGAGCAGTACTTC.

The V gene is TRBV7-9, the J gene TRBJ2-1; 8 positions match TRBD2. J gave up 11 bases and V 4 bases, and 13 bases lay outside the gene matches. This CDR3 has 15 residues. Germline-derived CDR1 and CDR2 are SEHNR and FQNEAQ (reference sequence). CDR3 region: CASSYQSGGSDQQFF. The DNA of the CDR3 is TGTGCCAGCAGCTATCAATCGGGAGGGTCGGATCAGCAGTTCTTC.

The chain has TRBV5-1 and TRBJ1-6; D remains unclear. Germline V gives CDR1 SGHRS, CDR2 YFSETQ. Between the trimmed V and J ends, which lost 4 bases and 7 bases, there was a span of 15 bases. The CDR3 has 15 residues. Here the CDR3 reads CASSPSRGFNSPLHF. DNA of the CDR3: TGCGCCAGCAGCCCTTCAAGAGGGTTCAATTCACCCCTCCACTTT. The variable domain in full, with the rest retrieved from reference TRBV5-1 and TRBJ1-6, is KAGVTQTPRYLIKTRGQQVTLSCSPISGHRSVSWYQQTPGQGLQFLFEYFSETQRNKGNFPGRFSGRQFSNSRSEMNVSTLELGDSALYLCASSPSRGFNSPLHFGNGTRLTVT.

The rearrangement joins TRBV19 to TRBJ1-5; D ambiguous. CDR1 and CDR2 from the germline V gene are LNHDA and SQIVND (reference sequence). V was trimmed by 5 bases and J by 0 bases, leaving 11 bases between them. The CDR3 spans 15 residues. The DNA for the CDR3 is TGTGCCAGTAGTTGGCCAGATGATAGCAATCAGCCCCAGCATTTT. Encoded protein: CASSWPDDSNQPQHF.